These T cell receptor beta chains were read from a single sample in a study of T cell responses to AZD1222 COVID-19 vaccine. This table comes from immunoSEQ multiplex PCR, and its TCRdb copy is limited to in-frame clones, with some not included. The sample holds 140,000 or so clones, roughly 88% seen once. The specimen comprised peripheral blood, sampled 28 days after the second AZD1222 dose. These receptor sequences come from an adult who received the AZD1222 COVID-19 vaccine. Each CDR3 is given with its conserved first and last residue. D genes are given only for firm matches. Part of the rows lack a size; the others show once, few, many or a class for expanded clones.

once	TRBV11-2	-	TRBJ2-7	TGTGCCAGCAGCAGTCAGGGGTCATTCAGCGAGCAGTACTTC	CASSSQGSFSEQYF
-	TRBV6-5	TRBD1	TRBJ1-5	TGTGCCACCAGGGGGGGTACGGCCAATCAGCCCCAGCATTTT	CATRGGTANQPQHF
once	TRBV30	-	TRBJ1-1	TGTGCCTGGAGTTACCCGCTTTGGCAGGTGAACACTGAAGCTTTCTTT	CAWSYPLWQVNTEAFF
-	TRBV14	-	TRBJ1-1	TGTGCCAGCAGCCAAAGACGGAAGAACACTGAAGCTTTCTTT	CASSQRRKNTEAFF
-	TRBV30	-	TRBJ2-7	TGTGCCTGGAGTCCGGGTTGGGACGAGCAGTACTTC	CAWSPGWDEQYF
-	TRBV6-2/TRBV6-3	-	TRBJ2-7	TGTGCCAGCAGTTACCCAACCTACGAGCAGTACTTC	CASSYPTYEQYF
-	TRBV5-1	TRBD2	TRBJ2-1	TGCGCCAGCAGCTTGCCCTCGGGGGAGGGCTCCTACAATGAGCAGTTCTTC	CASSLPSGEGSYNEQFF
-	TRBV5-5	TRBD1	TRBJ2-7	TGTGCCAGCAGCTTTGAAGGGACAGGGATTTACGAGCAGTACTTC	CASSFEGTGIYEQYF
-	TRBV12-5	TRBD2	TRBJ2-1	TGTGCTAGTGGTTTCTTAGCGGGGACGGGCGGTGAGCAGTTCTTC	CASGFLAGTGGEQFF
once	TRBV7-2	-	TRBJ1-2	TGTGCCAGCAGCTTAGGGGGAATTGGGGGCTACACCTTC	CASSLGGIGGYTF
-	TRBV5-6	-	TRBJ1-6	TGTGCCAGCAGCTCCACAAGGATTAGCTCCTATAATTCACCCCTCCACTTT	CASSSTRISSYNSPLHF
once	TRBV5-1	TRBD2	TRBJ2-2	TGCGCCAGTACTCGGACTAGCGGGAGCGCCGGGGAGCTGTTTTTT	CASTRTSGSAGELFF
-	TRBV9	-	TRBJ2-7	TGTGCCAGCAGCCCAGCAGGGGACTTCCACGAGCAGTACTTC	CASSPAGDFHEQYF
once	TRBV18	TRBD1	TRBJ1-1	TGTGCCAGCTCACCACGGTCAGGGGGCTCCTTATCCCGAGGCACTGAAGCTTTCTTT	CASSPRSGGSLSRGTEAFF
-	TRBV19	TRBD1	TRBJ1-6	TGTGCCAGCCGAGACAGGGAATATTCACCCCTCCACTTT	CASRDREYSPLHF
-	TRBV11-2	-	TRBJ2-5	TGTGCCAGCAGCCCCATTCCCGGAGGGCAAGAGACCCAGTACTTC	CASSPIPGGQETQYF
-	TRBV19	TRBD1	TRBJ1-6	TGTGCCAGTAGTATGCTGCCAGGGGGAGCTAATTCACCCCTCCACTTT	CASSMLPGGANSPLHF
-	TRBV7-2	TRBD2	TRBJ2-5	TGTGCCAGCAGCCCCCCCGGACTAGCCCTCCAAGAGACCCAGTACTTC	CASSPPGLALQETQYF
-	TRBV10-3	TRBD1	TRBJ1-2	TGTGCCATCAGGACTGGGACAGGCCATTCTAACTATGGCTACACCTTC	CAIRTGTGHSNYGYTF
-	TRBV29-1	-	TRBJ1-1	TGCAGCGCCCGGAGACAGGTGAACACTGAAGCTTTCTTT	CSARRQVNTEAFF
-	TRBV5-1	-	TRBJ2-7	TGCGCCAGCAGCTTGGCACCAGGGTTGTACGAGCAGTACTTC	CASSLAPGLYEQYF
-	TRBV19	-	TRBJ2-5	TGTGCCAGTAGTGAAAAAGAGACCCAGTACTTC	CASSEKETQYF
-	TRBV2	-	TRBJ1-5	TGTGCCAGCAGTGATAGGAGGCCAGGGATGGAGCCCCAGCATTTT	CASSDRRPGMEPQHF
-	TRBV9	-	TRBJ2-1	TGTGCCAGCAGCCCCTTGGGGTCCCACAATGAGCAGTTCTTC	CASSPLGSHNEQFF
once	TRBV30	TRBD1	TRBJ1-3	TGTGCCTGGAGTCCGCAAGGCCCCCGACAGGGTTATACTGGAAACACCATATATTTT	CAWSPQGPRQGYTGNTIYF
-	TRBV5-4	-	TRBJ1-2	TGTGCCAGCAGTCCAGGGTCGGGCTACACCTTC	CASSPGSGYTF
-	TRBV10-3	-	TRBJ2-7	TGTGCCATAAAAAGGGCTAATACCTACGAGCAGTACTTC	CAIKRANTYEQYF
-	TRBV12-3/TRBV12-4	-	TRBJ1-1	TGTGCCAGCAGTCCCTGGCGCAGCCCGGAAGCTTTCTTT	CASSPWRSPEAFF
-	TRBV7-9	-	TRBJ2-1	TGTGCCAGCAGCCGTCGTCTCCTACGGAAATCCTACAATGAGCAGTTCTTC	CASSRRLLRKSYNEQFF
-	TRBV12-5	-	TRBJ2-7	TGTGCTAGTGGTCAACAGGGTCCTAACAACGAGCAGTACTTC	CASGQQGPNNEQYF
-	TRBV10-2	TRBD1	TRBJ1-1	TGCGCCAGCAGTGGGACAGGGAACCCTGAAGCTTTCTTT	CASSGTGNPEAFF
-	TRBV7-9	TRBD2	TRBJ2-7	TGTGCCAGCAGCTTAAAAGCGGGAGGGCCTTACGAGCAGTACTTC	CASSLKAGGPYEQYF
-	TRBV7-2	-	TRBJ1-2	TGTGCCAGCAGCTTAAAAGCGGTCGGGGGGCATGGCTACACCTTC	CASSLKAVGGHGYTF
-	TRBV5-1	-	TRBJ1-6	TGCGCCAGCAGCTTGGGACAGTCCGAAAATTCACCCCTCCACTTT	CASSLGQSENSPLHF
-	TRBV7-8	TRBD1	TRBJ1-6	TGTGCCAGCAGCATGGACAGGGCAGGATCACCCCTCCACTTT	CASSMDRAGSPLHF
-	TRBV19	TRBD1	TRBJ1-4	TGTGCCAGTAACGACGGACAGGGGTGGAGTATCGGAAAACTGTTTTTT	CASNDGQGWSIGKLFF
-	TRBV7-9	TRBD1	TRBJ1-1	TGTGCCAGCAGCTTGGTACAGGGGGTGAACACTGAAGCTTTCTTT	CASSLVQGVNTEAFF
-	TRBV12-5	-	TRBJ1-1	TGTGCTAGTGGTTTGGTGGGGGGGTGGACTGAAGCTTTCTTT	CASGLVGGWTEAFF
-	TRBV5-5	-	TRBJ1-2	TGTGCCAGCAGCTTGGATAGCTATGGCTACACCTTC	CASSLDSYGYTF
once	TRBV18	TRBD1	TRBJ2-7	TGTGCCAGCTCCCGGGACAGGACTGTGGAGCAGTACTTC	CASSRDRTVEQYF
-	TRBV27	TRBD1	TRBJ1-5	TGTGCCAGCAGTCCCTCACAGGGGACGCTGTATCAGCCCCAGCATTTT	CASSPSQGTLYQPQHF